This entry describes one T cell receptor beta chain. This entry belongs to a study of PD-L1 blockade in urothelial cancer. Study at large: Prior chemotherapy regimens per patient numbered 0 to 3.

The V end lost 2 bases, the J end lost 4 bases, and 15 bases lay between the germline ends. CDR3 length: 15 residues. The germline CDR1 and CDR2 sequences are MGHDK and SYGVNS. Produced via immunoSEQ multiplex PCR; TCRdb's table is partial and in-frame only. The data contain approximately 71,000 clones, 85% to 90% of them singletons. This rearrangement joins TRBV25-1 to TRBJ2-7, with D tentatively TRBD1 (5 bases). This material consisted of PBMCs, taken around atezolizumab (anti-PD-L1) treatment. This TCR was recovered from a man aged 55 to 69 with urothelial cancer. CDR3 amino acids: CASSERGTGPYEQYF. The CDR3 bases are TGTGCCAGCAGTGAAAGGGGAACGGGCCCTTACGAGCAGTACTTC.